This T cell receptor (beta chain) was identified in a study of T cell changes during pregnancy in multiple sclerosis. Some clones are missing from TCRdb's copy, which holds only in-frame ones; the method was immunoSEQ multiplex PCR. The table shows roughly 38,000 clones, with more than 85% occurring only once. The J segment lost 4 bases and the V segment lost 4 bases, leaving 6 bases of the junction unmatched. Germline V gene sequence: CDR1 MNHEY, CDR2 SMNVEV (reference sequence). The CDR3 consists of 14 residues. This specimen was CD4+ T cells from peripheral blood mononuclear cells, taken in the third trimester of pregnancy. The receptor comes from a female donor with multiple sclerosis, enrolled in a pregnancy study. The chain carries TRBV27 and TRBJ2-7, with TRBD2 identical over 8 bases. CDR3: CASSYSGLGYEQYF. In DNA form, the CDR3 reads TGTGCCAGCAGTTACTCGGGACTAGGGTACGAGCAGTACTTC.